The rows below give T cell receptor beta chains drawn from one sample of a study of blood T cell repertoires in COVID-19. The method was immunoSEQ multiplex PCR; TCRdb's version includes in-frame clones alone and lacks a portion of them. The sample includes some 220,000 clones, around 83% of them seen just once. The sample was peripheral blood. These receptors all come from a man in his fifties who had recovered from COVID-19. Both conserved end residues are part of each CDR3. A D gene is named only where the DNA matches it firmly. Size tells how often a clone was seen (once, few, many) or the class of an expanded clone, and some rows leave it out.

J gene,V gene,D gene,clone size,CDR3 protein,CDR3 DNA
TRBJ2-1,TRBV19,NA,NA,CASSLYSNEQFF,TGTGCCAGTAGTCTATACAGTAATGAGCAGTTCTTC
TRBJ1-5,TRBV6-6,NA,NA,CASSYSPGGTQPQHF,TGTGCCAGCAGTTACTCTCCGGGGGGCACGCAGCCCCAGCATTTT
TRBJ1-5,TRBV30,NA,few,CAWSVGAVENSNQPQHF,TGTGCCTGGAGTGTAGGGGCGGTTGAAAATAGCAATCAGCCCCAGCATTTT
TRBJ2-7,TRBV7-2,TRBD2,NA,CASSSIGLAGGVQYF,TGTGCCAGCAGCTCTATAGGACTAGCGGGAGGGGTGCAGTACTTC
TRBJ2-7,TRBV6-5,TRBD1,few,CASRTGDYEQYF,TGTGCCAGCAGGACAGGGGACTACGAGCAGTACTTC
TRBJ2-7,TRBV19,TRBD2,NA,CASSIGLAGEQYF,TGTGCCAGTAGTATAGGACTAGCGGGGGAGCAGTACTTC
TRBJ2-2,TRBV6-5,NA,NA,CASLFRDFYTGELFF,TGTGCCAGTCTCTTCCGGGACTTCTACACCGGGGAGCTGTTTTTT
TRBJ2-5,TRBV27,TRBD1,few,CASRAAGGGETQYF,TGTGCCAGCAGAGCGGCAGGGGGCGGCGAGACCCAGTACTTC
TRBJ1-2,TRBV6-6,TRBD1,few,CATRQGNYGYTF,TGTGCCACAAGACAGGGGAACTATGGCTACACCTTC
TRBJ2-1,TRBV7-8,NA,NA,CASSFGRGSYNEQFF,TGTGCCAGCAGCTTTGGGCGGGGTTCCTACAATGAGCAGTTCTTC
TRBJ2-6,TRBV27,NA,NA,CASRGSRLSGANVLTF,TGTGCCAGCAGGGGCTCCAGACTATCTGGGGCCAACGTCCTGACTTTC
TRBJ2-7,TRBV11-2,TRBD2,many,CASRGSGLASYEQYF,TGTGCCAGCAGAGGGTCGGGACTAGCCTCCTACGAGCAGTACTTC
TRBJ1-6,TRBV28,TRBD1,once,CASSNRDRGYSPLHF,TGTGCCAGCAGTAACCGGGACAGGGGTTATTCACCCCTCCACTTT
TRBJ2-7,TRBV29-1,NA,few,CSVEDPRQNSYEQYF,TGCAGCGTTGAAGATCCGAGACAAAACTCCTACGAGCAGTACTTC
TRBJ2-7,TRBV5-4,TRBD1,NA,CASSWGTGSSYEQYF,TGTGCCAGCAGCTGGGGGACAGGGAGCTCCTACGAGCAGTACTTC
TRBJ1-4,TRBV30,NA,few,CAWSTRFRGSGEKLFF,TGTGCCTGGAGTACCCGCTTTAGGGGATCAGGGGAAAAACTGTTTTTT
TRBJ1-5,TRBV7-5,NA,NA,CARSLGRGRNQPQHF,TGTGCCAGAAGCTTAGGCAGGGGTAGGAATCAGCCCCAGCATTTT
TRBJ1-5,TRBV30,TRBD1,NA,CAWSLESGGLQPQHF,TGTGCCTGGAGTCTCGAGTCAGGGGGCTTGCAGCCCCAGCATTTT
TRBJ1-4,TRBV6-6,NA,once,CASRLTGNRANEKLFF,TGTGCCAGCAGACTTACAGGGAACAGGGCTAATGAAAAACTGTTTTTT
TRBJ2-1,TRBV28,TRBD2,NA,CASSPPTSGRSYNEQFF,TGTGCCAGCAGTCCCCCCACTAGCGGGCGTTCCTACAATGAGCAGTTCTTC
TRBJ1-1,TRBV6-1,TRBD1,NA,CASSDPGGRRTEAFF,TGTGCCAGCAGTGACCCAGGGGGCCGAAGGACTGAAGCTTTCTTT
TRBJ1-2,TRBV24-1,NA,NA,CATSDPGYGYTF,TGTGCCACCAGTGATCCCGGCTATGGCTACACCTTC
TRBJ2-1,TRBV30,TRBD2,NA,CAWSRGLAGVNEQFF,TGTGCCTGGTCCCGGGGGCTAGCGGGAGTCAATGAGCAGTTCTTC
TRBJ2-5,TRBV7-9,NA,NA,CASSQTGPGGTQYF,TGTGCCAGCAGCCAGACGGGGCCCGGGGGGACCCAGTACTTC
TRBJ2-7,TRBV18,NA,NA,CASSLLVPGEGPYEQYF,TGTGCCAGCTCACTCTTGGTTCCAGGGGAGGGTCCCTACGAGCAGTACTTC
TRBJ2-7,TRBV7-9,NA,few,CASSSGAFYEQYF,TGTGCCAGCAGTTCAGGGGCCTTTTACGAGCAGTACTTC
TRBJ1-4,TRBV7-8,NA,few,CASSSWGLNEKLFF,TGTGCCAGCAGCTCCTGGGGGCTGAATGAAAAACTGTTTTTT
TRBJ2-3,TRBV4-2,TRBD2,few,CASSQEAPREGTDTQYF,TGTGCCAGCAGCCAAGAGGCCCCGCGGGAGGGCACAGATACGCAGTATTTT
TRBJ2-1,TRBV15,TRBD1,once,CATREQGTGSLHEQFF,TGTGCCACCAGGGAGCAAGGGACAGGCAGTCTACATGAGCAGTTCTTC
TRBJ1-5,TRBV5-8,TRBD1,few,CASGRIGTGNQPQHF,TGTGCCAGCGGGAGGATAGGGACAGGGAATCAGCCCCAGCATTTT
TRBJ1-2,TRBV28,NA,NA,CASSPRLEANYGYTF,TGTGCCAGCAGTCCCCGACTAGAAGCAAACTATGGCTACACCTTC
TRBJ2-6,TRBV4-2,TRBD1,NA,CASSPDRQGKLITSGANVLTF,TGTGCCAGCAGCCCGGATAGACAGGGCAAACTCATTACCTCTGGGGCCAACGTCCTGACTTTC
TRBJ2-7,TRBV30,TRBD1,NA,CAWSPRLSTGTGVEQYF,TGTGCCTGGAGTCCCAGACTTTCAACCGGGACAGGGGTCGAGCAGTACTTC
TRBJ1-4,TRBV7-2,NA,NA,CASSPFGGALGEKLFF,TGTGCCAGCAGCCCCTTTGGGGGGGCGCTCGGTGAAAAACTGTTTTTT
TRBJ2-1,TRBV27,TRBD2,NA,CASSLTGGSYNEQFF,TGTGCCAGCAGTTTAACGGGAGGTTCCTACAATGAGCAGTTCTTC
TRBJ1-6,TRBV13,NA,NA,CASSLNRRNSPLHF,TGTGCCAGCAGCCTAAACCGAAGAAATTCACCCCTCCACTTT
TRBJ2-7,TRBV28,NA,NA,CASSTVGEQYF,TGTGCCAGCAGCACAGTAGGCGAGCAGTACTTC
TRBJ2-3,TRBV27,TRBD2,NA,CASSSPSGNGREGRTDTQYF,TGTGCCAGCAGTTCCCCGTCAGGGAACGGGCGGGAGGGCCGCACAGATACGCAGTATTTT
TRBJ2-1,TRBV19,TRBD2,NA,CASRPLAGGLYNEQFF,TGTGCCAGTAGGCCACTAGCGGGAGGCCTCTACAATGAGCAGTTCTTC
TRBJ2-7,TRBV6-5,TRBD1,NA,CASRAAGGQGYEQYF,TGTGCCAGCAGAGCGGCAGGTGGACAGGGTTACGAGCAGTACTTC
TRBJ2-3,TRBV18,TRBD1,once,CASSRPGQGPDTQYF,TGTGCCAGCTCACGACCGGGACAGGGTCCAGATACGCAGTATTTT
TRBJ1-2,TRBV6-4,NA,NA,CASSDSQSTQGIYGYTF,TGTGCCAGCAGTGACTCCCAATCAACCCAGGGCATCTATGGCTACACCTTC
TRBJ1-3,TRBV14,NA,NA,CASSQVGGNTIYF,TGTGCCAGCAGCCAAGTCGGTGGAAACACCATATATTTT